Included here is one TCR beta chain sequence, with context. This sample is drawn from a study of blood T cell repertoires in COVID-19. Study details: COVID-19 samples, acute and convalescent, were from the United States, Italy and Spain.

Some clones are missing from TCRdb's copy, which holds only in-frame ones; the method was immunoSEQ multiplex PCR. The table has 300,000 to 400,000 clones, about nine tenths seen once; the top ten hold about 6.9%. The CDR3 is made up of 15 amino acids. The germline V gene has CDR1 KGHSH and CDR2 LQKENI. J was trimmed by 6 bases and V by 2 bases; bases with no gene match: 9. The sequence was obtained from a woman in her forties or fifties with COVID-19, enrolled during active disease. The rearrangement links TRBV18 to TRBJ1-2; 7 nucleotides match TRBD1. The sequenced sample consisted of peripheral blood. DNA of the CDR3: TGTGCCAGCTCACCAGACAGGGAACGGGGTGATGGCTACACCTTC. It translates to CASSPDRERGDGYTF.